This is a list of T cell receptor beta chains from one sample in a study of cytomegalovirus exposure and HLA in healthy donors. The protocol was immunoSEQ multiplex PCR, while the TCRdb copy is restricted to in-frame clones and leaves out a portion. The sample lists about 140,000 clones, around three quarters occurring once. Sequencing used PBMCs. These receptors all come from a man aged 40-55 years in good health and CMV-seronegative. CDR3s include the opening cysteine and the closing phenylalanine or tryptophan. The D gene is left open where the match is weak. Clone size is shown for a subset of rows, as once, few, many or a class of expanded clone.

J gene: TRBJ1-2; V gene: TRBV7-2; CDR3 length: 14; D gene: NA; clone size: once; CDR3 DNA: TGTGCCAGCAGCCCTCAGGTCGGCTACTATGGCTACACCTTC; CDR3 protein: CASSPQVGYYGYTF
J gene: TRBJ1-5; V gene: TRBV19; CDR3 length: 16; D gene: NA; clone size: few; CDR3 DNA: TGTGCCAGTAGTGCCCCGCCGGGGACGGGGAGGCAGCCCCAGCATTTT; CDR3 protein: CASSAPPGTGRQPQHF
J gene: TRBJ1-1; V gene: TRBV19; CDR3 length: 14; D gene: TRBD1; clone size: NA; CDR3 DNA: TGTGCCAGTAGTAAAGGGACAGGGAACACTGAAGCTTTCTTT; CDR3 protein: CASSKGTGNTEAFF
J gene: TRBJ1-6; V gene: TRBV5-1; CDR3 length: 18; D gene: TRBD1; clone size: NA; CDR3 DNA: TGCGCCAGCAGCTCCCCCCCGGGACAGCGCGACTATAATTCACCCCTCCACTTT; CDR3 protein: CASSSPPGQRDYNSPLHF
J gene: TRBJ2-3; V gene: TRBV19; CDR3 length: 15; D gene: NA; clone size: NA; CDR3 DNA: TGTGCCAGTAGTATTACAGGGAGGGGAGCAGATACGCAGTATTTT; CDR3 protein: CASSITGRGADTQYF
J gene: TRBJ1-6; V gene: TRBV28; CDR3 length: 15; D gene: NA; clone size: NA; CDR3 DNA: TGTGCCAGCTCCCCCCCCAGGGGTACTAATTCACCCCTCCACTTT; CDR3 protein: CASSPPRGTNSPLHF
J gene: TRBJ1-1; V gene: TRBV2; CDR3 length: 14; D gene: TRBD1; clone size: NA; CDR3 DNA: TGTGCCAGCAGTGTGGACAGGGTGAACACTGAAGCTTTCTTT; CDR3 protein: CASSVDRVNTEAFF
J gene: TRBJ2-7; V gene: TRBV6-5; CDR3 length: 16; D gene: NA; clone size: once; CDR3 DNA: TGTGCCAGCAGTTACCCCCGGTCCGGAGGTCTCTACGAGCAGTACTTC; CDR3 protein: CASSYPRSGGLYEQYF
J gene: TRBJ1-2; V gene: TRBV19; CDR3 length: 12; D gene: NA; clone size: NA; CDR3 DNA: TGTGCCAGTAGTGAGGTAGACTATGGCTACACCTTC; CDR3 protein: CASSEVDYGYTF
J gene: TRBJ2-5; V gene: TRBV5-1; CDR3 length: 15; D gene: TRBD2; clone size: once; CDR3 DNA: TGCGCCAGCAGCTTTGATAGCGGGACGTTTGAGACCCAGTACTTC; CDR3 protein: CASSFDSGTFETQYF
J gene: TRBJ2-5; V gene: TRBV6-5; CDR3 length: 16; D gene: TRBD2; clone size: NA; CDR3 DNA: TGTGCCAGCAGTTCACCGGGACTAGAGGGGAGGGAGACCCAGTACTTC; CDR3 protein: CASSSPGLEGRETQYF
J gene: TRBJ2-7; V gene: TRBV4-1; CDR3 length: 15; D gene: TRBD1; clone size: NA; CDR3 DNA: TGCGCCAGCAGCCAAACGGGACAGGGAGCATACGAGCAGTACTTC; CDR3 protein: CASSQTGQGAYEQYF
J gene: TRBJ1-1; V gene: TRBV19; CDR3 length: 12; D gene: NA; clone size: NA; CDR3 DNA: TGTGCCAGTAGTATGCGGGGACCTGAAGCTTTCTTT; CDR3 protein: CASSMRGPEAFF
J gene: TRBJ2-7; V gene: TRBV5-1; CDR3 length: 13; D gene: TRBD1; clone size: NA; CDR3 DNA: TGCGCCAGCAGCTCGACAGGGTACTACGAGCAGTACTTC; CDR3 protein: CASSSTGYYEQYF
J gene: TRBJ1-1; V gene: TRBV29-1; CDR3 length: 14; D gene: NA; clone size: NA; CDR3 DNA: TGCAGCTTCCGGACAGCGATAATGAACACTGAAGCTTTCTTT; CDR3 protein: CSFRTAIMNTEAFF
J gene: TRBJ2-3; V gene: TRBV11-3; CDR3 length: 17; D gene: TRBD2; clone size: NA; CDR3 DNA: TGTGCCAGCAGCTTAGGGACTAGCGGAGGGAGCACAGATACGCAGTATTTT; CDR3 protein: CASSLGTSGGSTDTQYF
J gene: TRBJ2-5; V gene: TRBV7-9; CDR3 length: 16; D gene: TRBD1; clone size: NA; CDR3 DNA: TGTGCCAGCAGCCCGCCCCGGACAGGGCGCCAAGAGACCCAGTACTTC; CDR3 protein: CASSPPRTGRQETQYF
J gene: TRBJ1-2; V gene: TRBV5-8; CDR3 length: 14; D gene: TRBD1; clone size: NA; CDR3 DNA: TGTGCCAGCAGCTTGGGGGACAGAAACTATGGCTACACCTTC; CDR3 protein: CASSLGDRNYGYTF
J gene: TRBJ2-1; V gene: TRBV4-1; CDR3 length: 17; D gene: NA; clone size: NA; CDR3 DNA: TGCGCCAGCAGCCAAGAAGGAGGGGGGGGGTTCCCTCCGGAGCAGTTCTTC; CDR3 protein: CASSQEGGGGFPPEQFF
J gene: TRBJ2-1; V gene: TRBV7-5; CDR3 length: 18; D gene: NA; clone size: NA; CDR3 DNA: TGTGTCAGAACCACAAGGTTGGACAGGTTATACTCCTACAATGAGCAGTTCTTC; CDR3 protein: CVRTTRLDRLYSYNEQFF
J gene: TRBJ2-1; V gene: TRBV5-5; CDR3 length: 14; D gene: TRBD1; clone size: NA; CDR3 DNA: TGTGCCAGCAGCTTTCCGACAGGGGGCAATGAGCAGTTCTTC; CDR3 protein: CASSFPTGGNEQFF
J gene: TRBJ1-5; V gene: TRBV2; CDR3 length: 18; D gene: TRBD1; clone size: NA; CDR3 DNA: TGTGCCAGCAGTGATTTGGGACAGGGGGCTTATAGCAATCAGCCCCAGCATTTT; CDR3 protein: CASSDLGQGAYSNQPQHF